This TCR beta chain is from a study of beta chain features in type 1 diabetes. General study points: Shorter TCRB CDR3s, moderately but significantly so, were found in Type 1 diabetes patients in all four CD4+ subsets.

Isolated RNA was reverse transcribed in full, so expressed TCRB transcripts were sequenced. Using immunoSEQ multiplex PCR, the repertoire was profiled, and TCRdb retains in-frame clones only, with some absent. This sample has 630,000 or so clones, with roughly an eighth found just once. Deletions cut 0 bases from V and 2 bases from J, with 14 bases between. This CDR3 is built from 17 residues. Germline V CDR1 and CDR2: MDHEN, SYDVKM. Notes on this clone: The antigen is not known.

Sequenced input: naive CD4+ T cells from blood. The TCR was taken from a man between 18 and 35 years old with type 1 diabetes. The rearrangement uses TRBV28 and TRBJ1-5; unclear D gene. The DNA for the CDR3 is TGTGCCAGCAGTTTATGGGAAGGACGGTCGGGCAATCAGCCCCAGCATTTT. Translation gives CASSLWEGRSGNQPQHF.